This T cell receptor beta chain came from a study of T cell repertoires in cytomegalovirus infection. Overall study context: It can be stated that public TCR beta signatures indicated CMV infection as well as a matching HLA type.

Study results and limitations: Using cumulative public TCR beta family frequency, the authors identified those who carried CMV together with the relevant HLA. Clonotype analysis showed dominance of the ex vivo response by HLA-C-restricted CMV-specific TCR beta clonotypes.

This clonotype was recorded a few times. Its target is unknown. TCRdb reprocessed the reads via MiXCR and lists one record per CDR3 protein. The table has roughly 310,000 distinct CDR3 sequences, 29% seen once. This CDR3 has 12 residues. Germline CDR1 reads MNHNS; CDR2 reads SASEGT. Trimming at V came to 6 bases and at J to 11 bases, leaving 9 bases not matched to a gene. V gene TRBV6-1 combines with J gene TRBJ1-1, with TRBD1 matching 7 bases. The TCR sequence derives from a human donor in good health (CMV status not recorded). Some clones in this sample may be carry-over from other donors' samples. The sequenced sample was cultured PBMCs, obtained from culture after CMV antigen stimulation. The CDR3 here is CASSATGGQAFF. As DNA, the CDR3 is TGTGCCAGCAGCGCGACGGGGGGACAGGCTTTCTTT.